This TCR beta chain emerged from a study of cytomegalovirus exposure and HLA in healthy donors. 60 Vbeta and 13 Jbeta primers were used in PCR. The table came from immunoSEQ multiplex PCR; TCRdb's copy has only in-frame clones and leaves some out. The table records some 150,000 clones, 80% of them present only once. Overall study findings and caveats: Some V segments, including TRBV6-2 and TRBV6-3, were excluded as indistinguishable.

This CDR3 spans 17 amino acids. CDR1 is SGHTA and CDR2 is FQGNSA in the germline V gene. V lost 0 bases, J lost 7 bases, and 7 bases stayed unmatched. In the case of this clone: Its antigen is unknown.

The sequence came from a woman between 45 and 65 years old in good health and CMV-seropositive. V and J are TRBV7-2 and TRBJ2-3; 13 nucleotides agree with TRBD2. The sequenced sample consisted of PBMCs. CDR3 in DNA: TGTGCCAGCAGCTTAGCGCATTCGACTAGCGGGGGGAATACGCAGTATTTT. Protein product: CASSLAHSTSGGNTQYF.